This T cell receptor (beta chain) was retrieved from a study of Graves' ophthalmopathy and Graves' hyperthyroidism. Study in general: There was a collection of peripheral blood at initial diagnosis, before any treatment.

In this cohort, patients with other autoimmune diseases, uncontrolled infections, pregnancy or lactation were excluded. This clonotype was detected many times. Its antigen is currently unknown. Amplification of the TCR beta CDR3 regions used RNA transcripts (as template). First-round RT-PCR employed HTBI primers, with a second-round multiplex PCR after it. In TCRdb, the multiplex PCR reads were re-called with MiXCR into one record per CDR3 protein. The data show about 370,000 distinct CDR3 sequences, approximately 16% seen once. Points from the study as a whole: An approximately 84% specificity and 87.88% sensitivity were achieved by a 13-signature model that separated ophthalmopathy from stable hyperthyroidism. Its predictions of ophthalmopathy progression gave the model over 65% sensitivity and 72.22% specificity.

Sequencing was performed on peripheral blood. This sequence originates from a woman aged 18-30 years with Graves' ophthalmopathy.

The CDR3 DNA sequence: TGTGCCAGCACCGGGACAGGGAACTACGAGCAGTACTTC. It specifies CASTGTGNYEQYF. This sequence joins TRBV27 and TRBJ2-7; TRBD1 matches at 9 bases. The CDR3 sequence is 13 residues long. Trimming at V came to 7 bases and at J to 3 bases, leaving 4 bases not matched to a gene. Germline V gene sequence: CDR1 MNHEY, CDR2 SMNVEV (reference sequence).